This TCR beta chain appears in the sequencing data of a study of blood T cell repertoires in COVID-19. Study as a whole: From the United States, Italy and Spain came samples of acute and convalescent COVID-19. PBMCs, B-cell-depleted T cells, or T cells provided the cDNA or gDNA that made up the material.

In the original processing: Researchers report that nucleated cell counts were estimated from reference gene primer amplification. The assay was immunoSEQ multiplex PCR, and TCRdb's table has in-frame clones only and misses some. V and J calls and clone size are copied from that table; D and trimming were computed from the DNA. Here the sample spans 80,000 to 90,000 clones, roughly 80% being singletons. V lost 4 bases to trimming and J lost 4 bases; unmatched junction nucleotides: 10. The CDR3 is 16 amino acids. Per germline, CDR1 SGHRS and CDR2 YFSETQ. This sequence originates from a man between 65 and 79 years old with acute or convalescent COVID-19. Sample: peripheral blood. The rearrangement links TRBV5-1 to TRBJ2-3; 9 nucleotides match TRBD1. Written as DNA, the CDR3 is TGCGCCAGCAGCGGGATGACAGGGGGGTTTTCAGATACGCAGTATTTT. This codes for CASSGMTGGFSDTQYF.